The 31 T cell receptor beta chains below were found in one sample sequenced in a study of cytotoxic CD8 clonotypes in ibrutinib-treated CLL. Data came from immunoSEQ multiplex PCR; TCRdb stores just in-frame clones and leaves some out. The sample yields roughly 15,000 clones, 52% seen once. The sequences come from PBMCs, collected at an approximately 26-month disease-progression time point, from a patient treated with ibrutinib. Every receptor here comes from a human donor with chronic lymphocytic leukemia.

V is TRBV14 and J is TRBJ2-2; TRBD2 aligns across 8 bases. The CDR3 is 17 residues long. With 0 bases clipped from V and 5 bases from J, the junction kept 8 bases outside the gene matches. Looked up from germline, CDR1 is SGHDN and CDR2 is FVKESK. The CDR3 loop is CASSQDAGRGGTGELFF. The CDR3, as DNA: TGTGCCAGCAGCCAAGATGCAGGCCGCGGGGGGACCGGGGAGCTGTTTTTT. Full variable domain (missing parts from reference TRBV14 and TRBJ2-2): EAGVTQFPSHSVIEKGQTVTLRCDPISGHDNLYWYRRVMGKEIKFLLHFVKESKQDESGMPNNRFLAERTGGTYSTLKVQPAELEDSGVYFCASSQDAGRGGTGELFFGEGSRLTVL.

J is TRBJ1-1 and V is TRBV5-1; 7 bases align to TRBD1. Per germline, CDR1 SGHRS and CDR2 YFSETQ. J lost 2 bases, V lost 5 bases, and 3 bases had no gene match. This CDR3 region has 13 residues. The CDR3 loop is CASSPGGNTEAFF. The CDR3 DNA reads TGCGCCAGCAGTCCAGGGGGTAACACTGAAGCTTTCTTT.

The chain links TRBV4-1 to TRBJ1-2; D gene ambiguous. The CDR3 is 15 residues long. Per the germline V gene, CDR1 is MGHRA and CDR2 is YSYEKL. V was trimmed by 0 bases and J by 3 bases, leaving 11 bases between them. The CDR3 DNA is TGCGCCAGCAGCCAAGATCGGCCTAGACACTATGGCTACACCTTC. Its protein is CASSQDRPRHYGYTF.

The rearrangement uses TRBV2 and TRBJ1-3, with 7 bases fitting TRBD1. Germline CDR1 and CDR2: SNHLY and FYNNEI. V was pared by 2 bases and J by 3 bases, with 1 base of the junction left unmatched. The CDR3 consists of 14 residues. This CDR3 reads CASSERTGGNTIYF. In DNA, the CDR3 is TGTGCCAGCAGTGAAAGGACAGGTGGAAACACCATATATTTT. The full variable domain, rest sourced from reference TRBV2 and TRBJ1-3, is EPEVTQTPSHQVTQMGQEVILRCVPISNHLYFYWYRQILGQKVEFLVSFYNNEISEKSEIFDDQFSVERPDGSNFTLKIRSTKLEDSAMYFCASSERTGGNTIYFGEGSWLTVV.

The CDR3 is CASSRVQGPSSYEQYF. The CDR3 DNA follows: TGCGCCAGCAGCCGAGTACAGGGCCCCAGCTCCTACGAGCAGTACTTC. The chain recombines TRBV4-1 with TRBJ2-7, with a possible D match to TRBD1 (6 bases). Between the trimmed V and J ends, which lost 4 bases and 0 bases, there was a span of 16 bases. The CDR3 extends over 16 amino acids. Germline CDR1 and CDR2: MGHRA and YSYEKL.

The V call is TRBV30, the J call TRBJ1-2, with D maybe TRBD1 (6 bases). The CDR3 is 11 amino acids. Trimming took 4 bases from V and 6 from J, leaving 9 bases between them. Germline values: CDR1 GTSNPN, CDR2 SVGIG (reference sequence). The CDR3 bases are TGTGCCTGGACTACAGGGCATGGCTACACCTTC. It is translated as CAWTTGHGYTF.

Remarks on this clone: Additional DNA sequences in this sample encode the identical CDR3. The chain recombines TRBV29-1 with TRBJ2-3; D remains ambiguous. This CDR3 has 13 residues. Trimming removed 7 bases at V and 0 bases at J, with 11 bases between. Germline values: CDR1 SQVTM, CDR2 ANQGSEA. DNA of the CDR3: TGCAGCGGCCGGATAACTAGCACAGATACGCAGTATTTT. This gives the protein CSGRITSTDTQYF.

The chain couples TRBV6-5 to TRBJ1-6; D perhaps matches TRBD1 (5 bases). The germline gives CDR1 MNHEY, CDR2 SVGAGI. V was shortened by 6 bases and J by 6 bases, with 12 bases between the two germline ends. The CDR3 covers 14 residues. CDR3 sequence: CASSLTVTNSPLHF. The CDR3 DNA is TGTGCCAGCAGCCTGACAGTTACTAATTCACCCCTCCACTTT.

The rearrangement links TRBV4-1 to TRBJ2-7, with a tentative D call TRBD2 (6 bases). The germline V gene encodes CDR1 MGHRA and CDR2 YSYEKL. V lost 4 bases to trimming and J lost 1 base, with 14 bases between them. CDR3 size: 15 residues. The CDR3 here is CASSPGTFNSYEQYF. The CDR3 DNA is TGCGCCAGCAGCCCCGGGACTTTCAATTCCTACGAGCAGTACTTC.

V is TRBV19 and J is TRBJ2-2; D ambiguous. From germline, CDR1 is LNHDA and CDR2 SQIVND (reference sequence). The V gene lost 3 bases and the J gene lost 5 bases, with 22 bases spanning the gap. The CDR3 extends over 18 amino acids. For the CDR3, the DNA is TGTGCCAGTAGTATCACCCCCCTTTCTTTGGGCCTTACCGGGGAGCTGTTTTTT. The encoded protein is CASSITPLSLGLTGELFF.

The chain is built from TRBV7-9 and TRBJ1-1; D may be TRBD1 (5 bases). CDR3 length: 15 amino acids. Trimming removed 1 base at V and 1 base at J, with 10 bases between. CDR1 and CDR2 (germline): SEHNR, FQNEAQ (reference sequence). As DNA, the CDR3 is TGTGCCAGCAGCTTAGGTCCCAGGGCGAACACTGAAGCTTTCTTT. Encoded protein: CASSLGPRANTEAFF.

This clone was observed a handful of times. The J gene is TRBJ1-2, the V gene TRBV5-4; D unclear. The V gene lost 7 bases and the J gene lost 6 bases, with 22 bases spanning the gap. The CDR3 spans 15 residues. Germline V CDR1 and CDR2: SGHNT, YYREEE (reference sequence). This CDR3 is CASQDGPPGPHGYTF. CDR3 nucleotides: TGTGCCAGCCAAGACGGACCTCCCGGGCCGCATGGCTACACCTTC.

In its sample, this clone is medium-sized. The chain combines TRBV15 with TRBJ2-4; D unclear. Germline assignment: CDR1 LNHNV and CDR2 YYDKDF (reference sequence). The CDR3 has 15 amino acids. V lost 2 bases, J lost 5 bases, and 13 bases lay in between. The CDR3 region is CATSRNPNVENIQYF. The DNA for the CDR3 is TGTGCCACCAGCAGAAACCCAAACGTCGAAAACATTCAGTACTTC.

Note on this clone: Other DNA sequences of this sample code for an identical CDR3. This chain uses TRBV4-2 with TRBJ2-7; D unclear. CDR1 LGHNA and CDR2 YNFKEQ come from the germline V gene. Trimming stripped 0 bases from V and 1 base from J, with 7 bases between. CDR3 length: 14 amino acids. For the CDR3, the DNA is TGTGCCAGCAGCCAAGAGCCCGGGTCCTACGAGCAGTACTTC. It is translated as CASSQEPGSYEQYF.

This clone has only a few counts. V usage is TRBV4-2 and J usage is TRBJ2-1; 7 bases are a match to TRBD2. This CDR3 region has 17 residues. The ends lost 1 base at V and 5 bases at J; junction bases unmatched: 11. The V gene's germline CDR1 is LGHNA and CDR2 YNFKEQ. CDR3 residues: CASSQVSGTGGDNEQFF. CDR3 DNA: TGTGCCAGCAGCCAAGTGTCGGGTACTGGGGGGGACAATGAGCAGTTCTTC.

The CDR3 loop is CASSRDSYTEAFF. The CDR3 DNA is TGCGCCAGCAGCCGGGACAGCTACACTGAAGCTTTCTTT. The genes are TRBV5-1 and TRBJ1-1, with 7 bases fitting TRBD1. Germline V gene sequence: CDR1 SGHRS, CDR2 YFSETQ. V shed 4 bases, J shed 3 bases, and the junction held 3 bases outside the gene matches. The CDR3 consists of 13 residues.

The chain recombines TRBV7-8 with TRBJ1-1; D remains unclear. The germline V gene has CDR1 SGHVS and CDR2 FQNEAQ. The V end lost 5 bases, the J end lost 5 bases, and 18 bases lay between the germline ends. This CDR3 is 15 amino acids long. The CDR3 protein is CASSRRRGVGTEAFF. CDR3 DNA: TGTGCCAGCAGCCGCCGCCGTGGGGTGGGGACTGAAGCTTTCTTT.

This chain joins TRBV18 and TRBJ1-1; 12 bases map to TRBD1. With 4 bases clipped from V and 4 bases from J, the junction kept 19 bases outside the gene matches. Germline V gene lookup returns CDR1 KGHSH and CDR2 LQKENI. This CDR3 has 20 residues. This chain's CDR3 is CASSRDRLRDRGQAGTEAFF. The CDR3 DNA is TGTGCCAGCTCACGAGACAGACTCCGGGACAGGGGGCAGGCAGGCACTGAAGCTTTCTTT.

The gene calls are TRBV7-9 and TRBJ1-6; 9 positions agree with TRBD1. After removal of 1 base from V and 7 bases from J, the junction contained 2 bases not matched to a gene. Germline assignment: CDR1 SEHNR and CDR2 FQNEAQ (reference sequence). The CDR3 loop spans 15 amino acids. Here the CDR3 DNA reads TGTGCCAGCAGCTTAGGAGGACAGGGGAATTCACCCCTCCACTTT. Translating it yields CASSLGGQGNSPLHF.

V gene TRBV5-6 combines with J gene TRBJ2-7, with TRBD1 matching over 8 bases. Germline CDR1 SGHDT, CDR2 YYEEEE. J lost 3 bases, V lost 3 bases, and 8 bases had no gene match. The CDR3 loop spans 15 amino acids. In DNA, the CDR3 is TGTGCCAGCAGCTCGTATTCAGGGGGCGGCTACGAGCAGTACTTC. It translates to CASSSYSGGGYEQYF. Looking up the rest from reference TRBV5-6 and TRBJ2-7 gives the full variable domain: DAGVTQSPTHLIKTRGQQVTLRCSPKSGHDTVSWYQQALGQGPQFIFQYYEEEERQRGNFPDRFSGHQFPNYSSELNVNALLLGDSALYLCASSSYSGGGYEQYFGPGTRLTVT.

The count of this clone is one. The V gene is TRBV5-1, the J gene TRBJ2-7; no clear D. CDR3 length: 14 amino acids. V lost 0 bases and J 3 bases, leaving 10 bases between the germline ends. Germline V lookup: CDR1 SGHRS, CDR2 YFSETQ. The CDR3 is CASSLVLESYEQYF. In nucleotides, the CDR3 is TGCGCCAGCAGCTTGGTTTTAGAAAGCTACGAGCAGTACTTC.

The V and J genes are TRBV9 and TRBJ1-1; possibly TRBD1 for D (5 bases). CDR1 is SGDLS, CDR2 YYNGEE, per germline. V lost 4 bases to trimming and J lost 6 bases, with 13 bases between them. The CDR3 spans 13 residues. The CDR3 DNA reads TGTGCCAGCAGCTCCGGGGGGTCCGCTGAAGCTTTCTTT. It translates to CASSSGGSAEAFF.

This clone was seen at least ten times. The CDR3 nucleotides read TGCAGCGTTCTCCCGGAGGGTACCAACGAGCAGTACTTC. Residues: CSVLPEGTNEQYF. The J gene is TRBJ2-7, the V gene TRBV29-1; D might be TRBD2 (6 bases). The CDR3 is 13 amino acids. Trimming took 5 bases from V and 5 from J, leaving 16 bases between them. The germline V gene encodes CDR1 SQVTM and CDR2 ANQGSEA.

The genes are TRBV4-1 and TRBJ1-2; possibly TRBD1 for D (6 bases). This CDR3 has 14 amino acids. The V end lost 3 bases, the J end lost 3 bases, and 11 bases lay between the germline ends. The germline gives CDR1 MGHRA, CDR2 YSYEKL. CDR3 sequence (DNA): TGCGCCAGCAGCCACGAAGGGGGTGACTATGGCTACACCTTC. It yields the protein CASSHEGGDYGYTF.

V is TRBV12-5 and J is TRBJ2-1; 12 bases are shared with TRBD1. The CDR3 extends over 15 amino acids. The germline V gene has CDR1 LGHNT and CDR2 FRNRAP. The J segment lost 5 bases and the V segment lost 4 bases, leaving 3 bases of the junction unmatched. CDR3 coding DNA: TGTGCTAGTGGTTGGGGACAGGGGGCCGACAATGAGCAGTTCTTC. It is translated as CASGWGQGADNEQFF.

The chain joins TRBV4-1 to TRBJ1-2, with TRBD1 matching over 9 bases. The V gene's germline CDR1 is MGHRA and CDR2 YSYEKL. This CDR3 has 15 residues. The V gene end was trimmed by 4 bases and the J gene end by 3 bases; junction bases not matched to a gene: 6. CDR3 in amino acids: CASSPGQGVDYGYTF. Here the CDR3 DNA reads TGCGCCAGCAGCCCGGGACAGGGCGTAGACTATGGCTACACCTTC.

The chain is built from TRBV7-9 and TRBJ2-7, with D unresolved. CDR3 length equals 11 residues. The V end was cut by 3 bases, the J end by 5 bases, with 5 bases between. CDR1 SEHNR and CDR2 FQNEAQ come from the germline V gene (reference sequence). The CDR3 is CASSFGNEQYF. CDR3 coding DNA: TGTGCCAGCAGCTTCGGTAACGAGCAGTACTTC.

This chain connects TRBV2 to TRBJ2-5, with D uncertain. Deletions cut 2 bases from V and 6 bases from J, with 7 bases between. This CDR3 is built from 12 residues. Germline V CDR1 and CDR2: SNHLY, FYNNEI. The CDR3 bases are TGTGCCAGCAGTGAACTAGTACAGACCCAGTACTTC. It translates to CASSELVQTQYF. The variable domain in full, completed from reference TRBV2 and TRBJ2-5, reads EPEVTQTPSHQVTQMGQEVILRCVPISNHLYFYWYRQILGQKVEFLVSFYNNEISEKSEIFDDQFSVERPDGSNFTLKIRSTKLEDSAMYFCASSELVQTQYFGPGTRLLVL.

In its sample, this clone ranks as medium-sized. This sample includes further DNA sequences coding for the same CDR3. The chain recombines TRBV20-1 with TRBJ2-1, with D unclear. Germline V CDR1 and CDR2: DFQATT, SNEGSKA (reference sequence). This CDR3 region has 11 residues. Trimming shortened V by 6 bases and J by 3 bases, and 6 bases separated the two germline ends. The CDR3 here is CSARLYNEQFF. In DNA form, the CDR3 reads TGCAGTGCGCGCCTCTACAATGAGCAGTTCTTC.

The rearrangement links TRBV20-1 to TRBJ2-3; D uncertain. The V gene lost 0 bases and the J gene lost 9 bases, with 4 bases spanning the gap. There are 10 residues in the CDR3. Germline CDR1 reads DFQATT; CDR2 reads SNEGSKA (reference sequence). This chain's CDR3 is CSARDLTQYF. CDR3 nucleotides: TGCAGTGCTAGAGACCTGACGCAGTATTTT.

The chain couples TRBV7-9 to TRBJ1-6; no clear D gene. The germline CDR1 and CDR2 sequences are SEHNR and FQNEAQ (reference sequence). The V gene lost 1 base and the J gene lost 0 bases, with 7 bases spanning the gap. The CDR3 has 16 residues. The CDR3: CASSLVWGSYNSPLHF. The DNA for the CDR3 is TGTGCCAGCAGCTTAGTTTGGGGCTCCTATAATTCACCCCTCCACTTT.